This TCR beta chain is from a study of control samples from healthy donors and cancer patients. The method was immunoSEQ multiplex PCR; TCRdb's version includes in-frame clones alone and lacks a portion of them. The sample includes fewer than 200,000 clones, 70% to 90% of them seen just once. The germline V and J ends were trimmed by 2 bases and 4 bases, with 10 bases remaining between them. CDR3 length: 14 amino acids. Germline V gene sequence: CDR1 SGHRS, CDR2 YFSETQ. Sequencing used blood. The V call is TRBV5-1, the J call TRBJ1-3; D is possibly TRBD1 (6 bases). The origin of this receptor is a man aged 30-40 years in good health. The CDR3 coding sequence is TGCGCCAGCAGCTTTGGACAGTACGGAAACACCATATATTTT. This encodes CASSFGQYGNTIYF.